Below are 9 T cell receptor beta chains sequenced from a single sample in a study of T cell repertoires in cytomegalovirus infection. One entry per CDR3 protein, called by TCRdb with MiXCR from the reads. The repertoire holds 400,000 to 550,000 distinct CDR3 sequences, with about 10% as singletons. The sample taken for sequencing was PBMCs. These receptors were collected from a human donor in good health (CMV status not recorded). Some clones in this sample may be carry-over from other donors' samples.

This clonotype was observed at least ten times. The chain links TRBV10-3 to TRBJ2-2; 7 bases agree with TRBD1. Trimming cost V 3 bases and J 6 bases; bases outside gene matches: 10. CDR1 is ENHRY and CDR2 is SYGVKD in the germline V gene. This CDR3 has 16 amino acids. The CDR3 sequence: CAISEGVPTGAGELFF. In nucleotides, the CDR3 is TGTGCCATCAGTGAAGGAGTTCCTACAGGGGCCGGGGAGCTGTTTTTT.

This clonotype was counted at least ten times. The gene calls are TRBV2 and TRBJ2-4, with a possible D match to TRBD1 (6 bases). This CDR3 spans 15 amino acids. Trimming removed 3 bases from V and 0 bases from J, with 9 bases in between. From germline, CDR1 is SNHLY and CDR2 FYNNEI. The CDR3 reads CASSDGTLAKNIQYF. CDR3 DNA: TGTGCCAGCAGTGACGGGACACTAGCCAAAAACATTCAGTACTTC.

This clonotype was detected ten times or more. The J gene is TRBJ1-6, the V gene TRBV6-1, with a weak D call TRBD1 (5 bases). Germline CDR1 MNHNS, CDR2 SASEGT. The ends were cut back, 10 bases at V and 0 bases at J, with 16 bases in the middle. This CDR3 region has 16 residues. CDR3 coding DNA: TGTGCCACCACGGACGGGACCAGCTCCTATAATTCACCCCTCCACTTT. Protein product: CATTDGTSSYNSPLHF.

This clonotype has at least ten counts. The chain employs TRBV7-3 and TRBJ1-5, with 7 bases identical to TRBD1. The CDR3 contains 14 residues. Germline V CDR1 and CDR2: SGHTA, FQGTGA. J was trimmed by 7 bases and V by 3 bases; bases with no gene match: 6. The CDR3, as DNA: TGTGCCAGCAGCTTTAGGACAGGAGGCCAGCCCCAGCATTTT. This translates into CASSFRTGGQPQHF.

This clonotype was seen many times. The chain couples TRBV5-4 to TRBJ2-6; weak D call: TRBD2 (5 bases). This CDR3 has 15 residues. V was shortened by 1 base and J by 3 bases, with 8 bases between the two germline ends. CDR1 SGHNT and CDR2 YYREEE come from the germline V gene (reference sequence). The CDR3 spells CASSLKGDGANVLTF. The CDR3 DNA follows: TGTGCCAGCAGCTTGAAGGGAGATGGGGCCAACGTCCTGACTTTC.

This clonotype was observed many times. V gene TRBV25-1 combines with J gene TRBJ1-2, with 12 nucleotides matching TRBD1. In germline, CDR1 is MGHDK, CDR2 SYGVNS. This CDR3 has 17 amino acids. V lost 2 bases and J lost 3; bases outside the gene matches: 7. CDR3 amino acids: CASSELGTGGPYYGYTF. CDR3 DNA: TGTGCCAGCAGTGAACTCGGGACAGGGGGCCCTTACTATGGCTACACCTTC.

The chain employs TRBV29-1 and TRBJ2-7; 9 bases match TRBD1. This CDR3 is built from 13 residues. Germline assignment: CDR1 SQVTM and CDR2 ANQGSEA. The junction had 5 bases not matched to a gene; V was cut back by 8 bases and J by 0 bases. CDR3: CSSRTGDSYEQYF. CDR3 coding DNA: TGCAGCTCTCGGACAGGGGACTCCTACGAGCAGTACTTC.

This clonotype has ten or more counts. The V and J genes are TRBV12-3 or TRBV12-4 and TRBJ1-6; the match to TRBD1 covers 8 bases. The length of the CDR3 is 15 residues. Trimming removed 6 bases from V and 6 bases from J; junction bases left unmatched: 7. CDR3 in DNA: TGTGCCAGCAGCCCAGGGGGCCCGGGTAATTCACCCCTCCACTTT. Its translation is CASSPGGPGNSPLHF.

This clonotype appeared many times. The chain has TRBV7-8 and TRBJ2-2; TRBD2 is a possible D gene (7 bases). Per germline, CDR1 SGHVS and CDR2 FQNEAQ. Trimming pared 5 bases from V and 4 bases from J, leaving 14 bases between. CDR3 length: 15 amino acids. The CDR3 DNA sequence: TGTGCCAGCAGCCTCCCGGGGGGCGTCACCGGGGAGCTGTTTTTT. As protein: CASSLPGGVTGELFF.